The sequence of this TCR beta chain was determined in a study of CD8+ T cells in alopecia areata. CDR3 length: 13 amino acids. Germline V gene lookup returns CDR1 GTSNPN and CDR2 SVGIG (reference sequence). V lost 4 bases to trimming and J lost 4 bases; unmatched junction nucleotides: 4. Once RNA had been extracted, it was reverse transcribed into cDNA to act as the sequencing template. Produced via immunoSEQ multiplex PCR; TCRdb's table is partial and in-frame only. The sample yields about 130,000 clones, 45% to 60% seen once. In this sample, this clone turned up a few times. The rearrangement links TRBV30 to TRBJ1-5, with 7 positions matching TRBD1. The receptor was isolated from a human donor with alopecia areata. The input for sequencing was CD4+ T cells sorted from blood, taken at week 0. For the CDR3, the DNA is TGTGCCTGGAAGGGGGCACGGAATCAGCCCCAGCATTTT. Residues: CAWKGARNQPQHF. The whole variable domain, filled in from reference TRBV30 and TRBJ1-5, reads SQTIHQWPATLVQPVGSPLSLECTVEGTSNPNLYWYRQAAGRGLQLLFYSVGIGQISSEVPQNLSASRPQDRQFILSSKKLLLSDSGFYLCAWKGARNQPQHFGDGTRLSIL.